The 28 T cell receptor beta chains listed next were all sequenced from one sample in a study of blood T cells in healthy people across ages. Primed by a sample-barcoded 5' primer and a J-beta primer mix, a second PCR proceeded for about 6 to 12 cycles. Each CDR3 protein gets one entry after TCRdb re-called the 5' RACE reads with MiXCR. This repertoire shows 800,000 to 950,000 distinct CDR3 sequences, about 37% found once; its top ten account for roughly 13%. Sample: blood. The receptor source for this set is a man younger than 30 in good health.

The chain employs TRBV6-6 and TRBJ2-1, with TRBD1 matching over 10 bases. The germline V gene has CDR1 MNHNY and CDR2 SVGAGI (reference sequence). Trimming cost V 2 bases and J 7 bases; bases outside gene matches: 11. The CDR3 covers 17 residues. CDR3 residues: CASSYEWGQGLGNEQFF. CDR3 bases: TGTGCCAGCAGTTACGAGTGGGGACAGGGGTTGGGTAATGAGCAGTTCTTC.

This clonotype was picked up a small number of times. The chain employs TRBV20-1 and TRBJ2-3; 8 positions agree with TRBD2. CDR1 is DFQATT, CDR2 SNEGSKA, per germline (reference sequence). Unmatched junction bases numbered 8, after V lost 5 bases and J lost 7 bases. This CDR3 has 13 residues. CDR3 protein: CSAAGTRTYTQYF. The CDR3 coding sequence is TGCAGTGCTGCCGGGACTAGGACTTATACGCAGTATTTT.

The chain employs TRBV7-2 and TRBJ2-7; 7 bases are a match to TRBD2. There are 17 residues in the CDR3. Trimming at V came to 2 bases and at J to 2 bases, leaving 12 bases not matched to a gene. The V gene's germline CDR1 is SGHTA and CDR2 FQGNSA. DNA for the CDR3: TGTGCCAGCAGCTTAAGGGAGGGAGGCTGGGAAACCTACGAGCAGTACTTC. Amino acids: CASSLREGGWETYEQYF.

To note about this clonotype: Being one base from a much bigger clone, this may be a read error. CDR3 DNA sequence: TGCAGCGTTGAACATAAACCCACTGAAGCTTTCTTT. Translating gives CSVEHKPTEAFF. The chain uses TRBV29-1 and TRBJ1-1; unclear D gene. This CDR3 comprises 12 residues. With 2 bases removed from V and 4 bases from J, the gap between germline ends came to 8 bases. Per the germline V gene, CDR1 is SQVTM and CDR2 is ANQGSEA.

V is TRBV9 and J is TRBJ2-7, with D perhaps TRBD1 (6 bases). The end of the DNA fits TRBJ2-5 better, so the J call may be wrong. CDR1 is SGDLS, CDR2 YYNGEE, per germline. The length of the CDR3 is 15 residues. CDR3 sequence: CASSVTGIEDETQYF. The CDR3 DNA follows: TGTGCCAGCAGCGTTACAGGGATTGAGGATGAGACCCAGTACTTC.

This clonotype appeared a few times. The rearrangement links TRBV4-1 to TRBJ1-2; 9 nucleotides align to TRBD1. Germline-derived CDR1 and CDR2 are MGHRA and YSYEKL. The CDR3 loop spans 16 amino acids. Losses at the gene ends were 1 base for V and 5 bases for J; bases not matched to a gene: 8. The CDR3 DNA is TGCGCCAGCAGCCAAGGAATTCCGGGACAGGGATATGGCTACACCTTC. Translating it yields CASSQGIPGQGYGYTF.

This clonotype was observed a few times. The rearrangement joins TRBV27 to TRBJ1-5; D is possibly TRBD1 (6 bases). The CDR3 is made up of 14 amino acids. V lost 4 bases and J 4 bases, leaving 11 bases between the germline ends. Germline CDR1 is MNHEY and CDR2 is SMNVEV (reference sequence). The CDR3 DNA sequence: TGTGCCAGCAGTTCTCAGGGGCCGAATCAGCCCCAGCATTTT. Protein product: CASSSQGPNQPQHF.

The rearrangement uses TRBV6-2 or TRBV6-3 and TRBJ1-2; D call uncertain. Per the germline V gene, CDR1 is MNHEY and CDR2 is SVGEGT. Trimming left V 3 bases short and J 4 bases short, with 18 bases between. The CDR3 is 16 residues long. CDR3 sequence (DNA): TGTGCCAGCAGTTATCGCCACCTAACCCCAGGCTATGGCTACACCTTC. Its protein is CASSYRHLTPGYGYTF.

The V gene is TRBV7-2, the J gene TRBJ2-4; no firm D call. The V end was cut by 3 bases, the J end by 5 bases, with 14 bases between. CDR3 size: 15 residues. CDR1 and CDR2 (germline): SGHTA, FQGNSA. The CDR3 coding sequence is TGTGCCAGCAGCTTGGATACAAGGCCGGAAAACATTCAGTACTTC. Its translation: CASSLDTRPENIQYF.

V usage is TRBV7-2 and J usage is TRBJ2-3; 10 bases map to TRBD2. After removal of 5 bases from V and 3 bases from J, the junction contained 5 bases not matched to a gene. This CDR3 region has 15 residues. Germline CDR1 reads SGHTA; CDR2 reads FQGNSA. CDR3 coding DNA: TGTGCCAGCAGCCGCACTAGCGGGGAGACAGATACGCAGTATTTT. Protein: CASSRTSGETDTQYF. Full variable domain (outside the CDR3, taken from reference TRBV7-2 and TRBJ2-3): GAGVSQSPSNKVTEKGKDVELRCDPISGHTALYWYRQSLGQGLEFLIYFQGNSAPDKSGLPSDRFSAERTGGSVSTLTIQRTQQEDSAVYLCASSRTSGETDTQYFGPGTRLTVL.

Concerning this clonotype: One junction end disagrees with the germline gene, perhaps due to a read error. The chain employs TRBV12-3 or TRBV12-4 and TRBJ1-2; D not certain. The CDR3 runs to 12 residues. For the CDR3, the DNA is TGTGCCGCCTCCTCAGTTAACTATGACTACACCTTC. Residues: CAASSVNYDYTF.

The CDR3 DNA is TGTGCCAGCAGCTTATCCACAGGGGAGGGAAACATTCAGTACTTC. Encoded protein: CASSLSTGEGNIQYF. The chain combines TRBV7-9 with TRBJ2-4, with D perhaps being TRBD1 or TRBD2 (7 bases each). V was shortened by 2 bases and J by 6 bases, with 14 bases between the two germline ends. In germline, CDR1 is SEHNR, CDR2 FQNEAQ (reference sequence). This CDR3 contains 15 residues. Based on the CDR3 plus reference TRBV7-9 and TRBJ2-4, the full variable domain is DTGVSQNPRHKITKRGQNVTFRCDPISEHNRLYWYRQTLGQGPEFLTYFQNEAQLEKSRLLSDRFSAERPKGSFSTLEIQRTEQGDSAMYLCASSLSTGEGNIQYFGAGTRLSVL.

This clonotype was seen many times. V and J are TRBV12-3 or TRBV12-4 and TRBJ2-7; no clear D gene. The CDR3 runs to 12 residues. V lost 3 bases, J lost 4 bases, and 7 bases lay in between. The CDR3 loop is CASSLSLYEQYF. CDR3 DNA sequence: TGTGCCAGCAGTTTGTCGTTGTACGAGCAGTACTTC.

The J gene is TRBJ2-5, the V gene TRBV6-2 or TRBV6-3; tentative D call: TRBD1 (6 bases). V lost 2 bases and J 5 bases, leaving 12 bases between the germline ends. Germline CDR1 is MNHEY and CDR2 is SVGEGT. The CDR3 is made up of 14 amino acids. The CDR3 spells CASSYVTRGETQYF. The CDR3 coding sequence is TGTGCCAGCAGTTACGTGACCAGGGGCGAGACCCAGTACTTC.

This chain connects TRBV27 to TRBJ2-7; a possible D gene is TRBD2 (6 bases). The V end was cut by 2 bases, the J end by 6 bases, with 8 bases between. CDR1 and CDR2 (germline): MNHEY, SMNVEV (reference sequence). This CDR3 is built from 12 residues. This chain's CDR3 is CASSLPGVEQYF. The CDR3 nucleotides are TGTGCCAGCAGTTTACCGGGGGTCGAGCAGTACTTC.

The CDR3 coding sequence is TGTGCCAGCAGTTTAGCAGGGGCAGTAGCTAACTATGGCTACACCTTC. This gives the protein CASSLAGAVANYGYTF. The rearrangement links TRBV12-3 or TRBV12-4 to TRBJ1-2; D possibly corresponds to TRBD1 (5 bases). This CDR3 is built from 16 residues. V gave up 0 bases and J gave up 0 bases, with 11 bases separating them.

The chain carries TRBV7-9 and TRBJ1-1, with TRBD1 matching over 7 bases. This CDR3 contains 14 residues. Germline assignment: CDR1 SEHNR and CDR2 FQNEAQ (reference sequence). Trimming at V came to 7 bases and at J to 1 base, leaving 6 bases not matched to a gene. CDR3 coding DNA: TGTGCCAGCACGAAGACAGGGAGGAACACTGAAGCTTTCTTT. Translated, it gives CASTKTGRNTEAFF.

This clonotype was seen a few times. V gene TRBV12-5 combines with J gene TRBJ1-2; a possible D gene is TRBD1 (5 bases). Trimming pared 4 bases from V and 4 bases from J, leaving 13 bases between. The CDR3 totals 14 residues. Germline CDR1 reads LGHNT; CDR2 reads FRNRAP. CDR3 in DNA: TGTGCTAGTGGTTGGAGGCGGGACGGCTATGGCTACACCTTC. Amino acids: CASGWRRDGYGYTF.

This chain links TRBV6-4 with TRBJ2-1; D ambiguous. Trimming pared 0 bases from V and 5 bases from J, leaving 5 bases between. The CDR3 contains 13 residues. Per germline, CDR1 MRHNA and CDR2 SNTAGT. CDR3 region: CASSDSENNEQFF. The CDR3 coding sequence is TGTGCCAGCAGTGACTCTGAAAACAATGAGCAGTTCTTC.

Remarks on this clonotype: The junction shows a germline mismatch at one end, possibly a read error. The chain uses TRBV5-6 and TRBJ1-2; 7 bases align to TRBD1. The CDR3 loop spans 13 amino acids. In germline, CDR1 is SGHDT, CDR2 YYEEEE. This CDR3 is CANSLGQNYGYTF. In DNA form, the CDR3 reads TGTGCCAACAGCTTGGGACAGAACTATGGCTACACCTTC.

J is TRBJ1-6 and V is TRBV12-3 or TRBV12-4, with 7 bases that match TRBD1. The junction had 6 bases not matched to a gene; V was cut back by 3 bases and J by 7 bases. The CDR3 is made up of 15 amino acids. CDR3 sequence: CASSLTGRQNSPLHF. Written as DNA, the CDR3 is TGTGCCAGCAGTTTGACAGGGCGTCAGAATTCACCCCTCCACTTT.

This clonotype was detected a few times. V usage is TRBV9 and J usage is TRBJ2-1; 7 bases are shared with TRBD1. The CDR3 length is 14 residues. In germline, CDR1 is SGDLS, CDR2 YYNGEE. The trim removed 3 bases at V and 2 bases at J, leaving 2 bases unmatched. In DNA, the CDR3 is TGTGCCAGCAGCGACGGGACAGCCTACAATGAGCAGTTCTTC. This codes for CASSDGTAYNEQFF.

The chain employs TRBV4-3 and TRBJ2-6; D perhaps matches TRBD1 (6 bases). The CDR3 length is 19 residues. The germline gives CDR1 LGHNA, CDR2 YSLEER. V was cut by 3 bases and J by 0 bases, with 18 bases left in between. CDR3 region: CASSQRDGQSNSGANVLTF. The CDR3 region has the DNA TGCGCCAGCAGCCAGAGGGACGGACAGAGTAACTCTGGGGCCAACGTCCTGACTTTC.

The sample holds many counts of this clonotype. V is TRBV7-2 and J is TRBJ2-5; D possibly uses TRBD1 or TRBD2 (6 bases each). This CDR3 is 15 amino acids long. Germline-derived CDR1 and CDR2 are SGHTA and FQGNSA. Trimming cost V 0 bases and J 1 base, with 9 bases left between them. The CDR3 is CASSLAGGRQETQYF. In DNA form, the CDR3 reads TGTGCCAGCAGCTTAGCGGGGGGCCGCCAAGAGACCCAGTACTTC.

The rearrangement links TRBV28 to TRBJ1-2; 10 nucleotides match TRBD1. V lost 6 bases, J lost 4 bases, and 8 bases stayed unmatched. Germline CDR1 is MDHEN and CDR2 is SYDVKM. This CDR3 comprises 15 residues. The chain's CDR3 is CASRSRDRGPYGYTF. The CDR3 coding sequence is TGTGCCAGCAGATCCAGGGACAGGGGACCCTATGGCTACACCTTC.

The chain has TRBV4-1 and TRBJ1-6; unclear D gene. CDR1 is MGHRA, CDR2 YSYEKL, per germline. V lost 0 bases to trimming and J lost 8 bases, with 8 bases between them. The CDR3 sequence is 14 residues long. CDR3 nucleotides: TGCGCCAGCAGCCAAGACCCCGCGGATTCACCCCTCCACTTT. Its translation is CASSQDPADSPLHF.

The chain employs TRBV30 and TRBJ1-2, with a possible D match to TRBD1 (5 bases). Germline lookup yields CDR1 GTSNPN and CDR2 SVGIG (reference sequence). Trimming took off 3 bases at V and 3 bases at J, with 11 bases between the two ends. This CDR3 has 13 amino acids. The CDR3 spells CAWRDGGDYGYTF. The CDR3 DNA reads TGTGCCTGGAGAGATGGGGGGGACTATGGCTACACCTTC. The whole variable domain, filled in from reference TRBV30 and TRBJ1-2, reads SQTIHQWPATLVQPVGSPLSLECTVEGTSNPNLYWYRQAAGRGLQLLFYSVGIGQISSEVPQNLSASRPQDRQFILSSKKLLLSDSGFYLCAWRDGGDYGYTFGSGTRLTVV.

This clonotype is a singleton in its sample. CDR3 sequence (DNA): TGTGCCAGCTACGGAGGGGGGCGGGACACTGAAGCTTTCTTT. Translating it yields CASYGGGRDTEAFF. This rearrangement joins TRBV6-1 to TRBJ1-1; TRBD1 might be the D (6 bases). The length of the CDR3 is 14 residues. V dropped 8 bases and J dropped 3 bases, with 16 bases sitting between them. Germline CDR1 reads MNHNS; CDR2 reads SASEGT.